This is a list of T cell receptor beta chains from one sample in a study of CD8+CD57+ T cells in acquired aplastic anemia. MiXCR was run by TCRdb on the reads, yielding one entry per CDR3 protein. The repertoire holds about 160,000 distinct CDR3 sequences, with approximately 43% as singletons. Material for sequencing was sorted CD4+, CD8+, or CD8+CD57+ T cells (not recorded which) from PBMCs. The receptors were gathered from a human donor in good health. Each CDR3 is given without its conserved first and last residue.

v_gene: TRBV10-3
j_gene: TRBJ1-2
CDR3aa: AISSRALANYGYT

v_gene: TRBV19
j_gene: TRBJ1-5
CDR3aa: ASKPDRGNQPQH

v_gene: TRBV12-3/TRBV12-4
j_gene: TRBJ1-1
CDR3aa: ASSLLGDTEAF

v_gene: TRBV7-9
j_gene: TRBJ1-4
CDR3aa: VSRARDHKGEKLF

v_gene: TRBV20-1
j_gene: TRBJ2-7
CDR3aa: SARLAAEQY

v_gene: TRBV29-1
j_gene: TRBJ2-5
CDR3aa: SVGETSGGWETQY

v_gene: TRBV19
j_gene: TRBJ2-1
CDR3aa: ASSIDFGGRGSNEQF

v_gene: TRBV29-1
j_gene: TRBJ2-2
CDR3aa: SVEGGYTGELF

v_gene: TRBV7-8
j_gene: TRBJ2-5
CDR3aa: ASSSLGMETQY

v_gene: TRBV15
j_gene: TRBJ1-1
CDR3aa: ATSRDQGKAF

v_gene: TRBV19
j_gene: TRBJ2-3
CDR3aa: ASSIGYTDTQY

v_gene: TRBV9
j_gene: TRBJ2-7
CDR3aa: ASSGTLMPYEQY

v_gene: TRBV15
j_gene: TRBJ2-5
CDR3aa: ATSSSTGEETQY

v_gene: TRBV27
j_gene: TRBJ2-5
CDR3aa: ASSPITGTSGRVLKTQY

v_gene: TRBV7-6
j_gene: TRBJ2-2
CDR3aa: ASSRPTAGGPNTGELF